This T cell receptor (beta chain) came from a study of shared clonotypes between healthy human individuals. Study-level results: Genetic and exposure-history diversity was limited by the few donors.

Trimming removed 1 base at V and 2 bases at J, with 7 bases between. The CDR3 length is 14 residues. The germline gives CDR1 SGHDT, CDR2 YYEEEE. For this clone: What it binds is unknown.

The study ran the assay at deep level. Repertoires were generated with immunoSEQ multiplex PCR, while TCRdb's copy carries only in-frame clones and drops some. The data contain under 600,000 clones, 60% to 80% of them singletons. The rearrangement joins TRBV5-6 to TRBJ1-3; D is unclear. Sample: PBMCs. This receptor was obtained from a woman aged 40-49 years in good health. Some clones in this sample may be carry-over from other donors' samples. CDR3: CASSLTAAGNTIYF. DNA of the CDR3: TGTGCCAGCAGCTTGACGGCAGCTGGAAACACCATATATTTT.